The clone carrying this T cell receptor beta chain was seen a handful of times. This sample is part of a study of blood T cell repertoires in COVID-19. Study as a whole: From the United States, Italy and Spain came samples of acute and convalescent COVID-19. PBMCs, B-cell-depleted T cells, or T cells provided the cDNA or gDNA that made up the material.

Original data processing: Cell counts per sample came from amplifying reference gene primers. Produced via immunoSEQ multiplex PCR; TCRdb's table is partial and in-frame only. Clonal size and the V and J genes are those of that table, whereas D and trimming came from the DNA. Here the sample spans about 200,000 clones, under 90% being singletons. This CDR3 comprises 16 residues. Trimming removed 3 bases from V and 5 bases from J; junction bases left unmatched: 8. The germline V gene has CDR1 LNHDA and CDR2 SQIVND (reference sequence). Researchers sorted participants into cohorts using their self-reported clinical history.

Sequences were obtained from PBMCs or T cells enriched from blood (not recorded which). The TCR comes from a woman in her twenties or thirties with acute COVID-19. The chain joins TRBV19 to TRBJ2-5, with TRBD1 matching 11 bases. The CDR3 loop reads CASSISGQGAMETQYF. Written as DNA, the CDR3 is TGTGCCAGTAGTATCTCAGGACAGGGGGCGATGGAGACCCAGTACTTC.